Listed below are T cell receptor beta chains from one sample, sequenced in a study of T cell responses to AZD1222 COVID-19 vaccine. Profiled with immunoSEQ multiplex PCR; TCRdb holds only in-frame clones, not every one. This sample carries 120,000 or so clones, about 88% of them seen once, and the ten largest clones take just over 3.5%. Material: peripheral blood, obtained 28 days after the second AZD1222 dose. Source of these receptors: an adult who received the AZD1222 COVID-19 vaccine. Each CDR3 is given with its conserved first and last residue. D genes are given only for firm matches. Clone size is not always given. Where it is, it says once, few, many or a class for expanded clones.

V	J	D	size	CDR3	DNA
TRBV13	TRBJ2-5	NA	once	CASSLGLGETQYF	TGTGCCAGCAGCTTAGGCCTGGGAGAGACCCAGTACTTC
TRBV7-3	TRBJ1-2	NA	NA	CASSQTPGTGYTF	TGTGCCAGCAGCCAAACACCCGGGACAGGCTACACCTTC
TRBV9	TRBJ2-1	TRBD2	NA	CASSAKLAGGPYNEQFF	TGTGCCAGCAGCGCCAAACTAGCGGGAGGGCCATACAATGAGCAGTTCTTC
TRBV7-3	TRBJ1-1	TRBD1	NA	CASSSTGGAADTEAFF	TGTGCCAGCAGCTCTACAGGGGGCGCGGCAGACACTGAAGCTTTCTTT
TRBV2	TRBJ1-5	NA	NA	CASSERVNQPQHF	TGTGCCAGCAGTGAGCGGGTGAATCAGCCCCAGCATTTT
TRBV29-1	TRBJ1-1	NA	NA	CSVTTNEAFF	TGCAGCGTCACCACTAATGAAGCTTTCTTT
TRBV30	TRBJ1-1	NA	NA	CAWSTVVTEAFF	TGTGCCTGGAGTACAGTTGTCACTGAAGCTTTCTTT
TRBV6-2/TRBV6-3	TRBJ1-1	NA	NA	CASSYSRPADTEAFF	TGTGCCAGCAGTTACTCGAGGCCTGCGGACACTGAAGCTTTCTTT
TRBV19	TRBJ2-1	TRBD1	NA	CASTLLGQGADNEQFF	TGTGCCAGCACCCTGCTCGGGCAGGGGGCCGACAATGAGCAGTTCTTC
TRBV19	TRBJ1-3	NA	NA	CASRPGKGNTIYF	TGTGCCAGTAGGCCCGGTAAAGGAAACACCATATATTTT
TRBV4-3	TRBJ1-2	TRBD1	NA	CASSQPGTGVGYTF	TGCGCCAGCAGCCAACCAGGGACAGGGGTCGGCTACACCTTC
TRBV18	TRBJ1-1	TRBD1	NA	CASSGTGASEAFF	TGTGCCAGCTCCGGGACAGGGGCCTCTGAAGCTTTCTTT
TRBV4-3	TRBJ1-1	NA	NA	CASSQAGGTQGTEAFF	TGCGCCAGCAGCCAAGCTGGCGGGACCCAGGGAACTGAAGCTTTCTTT
TRBV28	TRBJ1-2	NA	NA	CASNKQVTGYTF	TGTGCCAGCAATAAACAGGTGACTGGCTACACCTTC
TRBV7-7	TRBJ2-1	TRBD1	NA	CASSLAAGGFMNEQFF	TGTGCCAGCAGCTTAGCGGCAGGGGGCTTTATGAATGAGCAGTTCTTC
TRBV6-1	TRBJ1-2	NA	NA	CASSEVIGTVSNYGYTF	TGTGCCAGCAGTGAAGTCATCGGGACGGTCAGTAACTATGGCTACACCTTC
TRBV7-9	TRBJ1-2	NA	NA	CASSLSDRINYGYTF	TGTGCCAGCAGCTTAAGTGACAGGATTAACTATGGCTACACCTTC
TRBV28	TRBJ1-5	NA	NA	CASTGGDQPQHF	TGTGCCAGCACGGGAGGGGATCAGCCCCAGCATTTT
TRBV5-1	TRBJ2-1	TRBD2	NA	CASSLEGGGSYNEQFF	TGCGCCAGCAGCTTGGAGGGCGGGGGCTCCTACAATGAGCAGTTCTTC
TRBV7-2	TRBJ1-5	NA	NA	CASSGDDSYQPQHF	TGTGCCAGCAGCGGGGACGACAGCTATCAGCCCCAGCATTTT
TRBV7-6	TRBJ2-7	TRBD2	NA	CASSAGTSGSTYEQYF	TGTGCCAGCAGCGCCGGGACTAGCGGATCTACCTACGAGCAGTACTTC
TRBV20-1	TRBJ2-7	NA	NA	CSALLTYEQYF	TGCAGTGCTCTTCTGACCTACGAGCAGTACTTC
TRBV18	TRBJ1-6	NA	NA	CASSPQGLQNSPLHF	TGTGCCAGCTCACCCCAGGGCCTTCAGAATTCACCCCTCCACTTT
TRBV24-1	TRBJ2-1	TRBD2	NA	CATSDRGLAGGGNREQFF	TGTGCCACCAGTGACCGAGGACTAGCGGGAGGGGGTAACCGTGAGCAGTTCTTC
TRBV24-1	TRBJ2-5	TRBD1	NA	CATSSGQGAETQYF	TGTGCCACCAGTTCCGGACAGGGGGCTGAGACCCAGTACTTC
TRBV28	TRBJ1-5	NA	NA	CASRTRPNRGNQPQHF	TGTGCCAGCAGAACAAGACCCAACCGGGGCAATCAGCCCCAGCATTTT
TRBV18	TRBJ2-5	TRBD2	once	CASSPSSGDGGETQYF	TGTGCCAGCTCACCCTCAAGCGGGGACGGGGGAGAGACCCAGTACTTC
TRBV7-2	TRBJ1-2	NA	NA	CASSLEPGFYGYTF	TGTGCCAGCAGCTTAGAACCCGGGTTCTACGGCTACACCTTC
TRBV5-1	TRBJ2-1	NA	once	CASSLRTDRGAEQFF	TGCGCCAGCAGCCTCAGGACGGACCGGGGTGCTGAGCAGTTCTTC
TRBV19	TRBJ1-5	TRBD1	NA	CASSMQGARQPQHF	TGTGCCAGTAGTATGCAGGGGGCTCGTCAGCCCCAGCATTTT
TRBV11-3	TRBJ1-6	NA	NA	CASSLGVGEEDSPLHF	TGTGCCAGCAGCTTAGGAGTTGGCGAAGAGGATTCACCCCTCCACTTT
TRBV28	TRBJ2-7	TRBD2	NA	CASRTSGTYEQYF	TGTGCCAGCAGGACTAGCGGGACCTACGAGCAGTACTTC
TRBV9	TRBJ2-7	TRBD2	NA	CASSVSGGTYEQYF	TGTGCCAGCAGCGTTAGCGGGGGCACCTACGAGCAGTACTTC
TRBV30	TRBJ2-7	TRBD2	NA	CAWSIGTSGRHEQYF	TGTGCCTGGAGTATAGGTACTAGCGGTCGGCACGAGCAGTACTTC
TRBV18	TRBJ2-7	TRBD1	once	CASSLGTGGYYEQYF	TGTGCCAGCTCACTGGGGACAGGGGGCTACTACGAGCAGTACTTC
TRBV4-1	TRBJ2-7	TRBD2	NA	CASSQGLAGEQYF	TGCGCCAGCAGCCAGGGACTAGCGGGGGAGCAGTACTTC
TRBV27	TRBJ2-1	NA	NA	CASSLDLGYNEQFF	TGTGCCAGCAGTTTAGATCTTGGCTACAATGAGCAGTTCTTC
TRBV9	TRBJ1-3	TRBD1	NA	CAHRGTGVLNTIYF	TGTGCCCACAGAGGGACAGGGGTCTTAAACACCATATATTTT
TRBV14	TRBJ1-2	NA	NA	CASSQDLHYGYTF	TGTGCCAGCAGCCAAGACTTACACTATGGCTACACCTTC
TRBV19	TRBJ2-3	NA	once	CASSIRTGSTDTQYF	TGTGCCAGTAGTATACGGACCGGGAGCACAGATACGCAGTATTTT
TRBV4-1	TRBJ1-3	TRBD1	NA	CASSQTGTGLDTIYF	TGCGCCAGCAGCCAAACCGGGACAGGGCTCGACACCATATATTTT
TRBV4-3	TRBJ2-7	NA	NA	CASSQELGGSPYEQYF	TGCGCCAGCAGCCAAGAACTTGGGGGGAGCCCCTACGAGCAGTACTTC
TRBV5-1	TRBJ2-1	NA	NA	CASSLREVKGNEQFF	TGCGCCAGCAGCTTGAGGGAGGTAAAGGGGAATGAGCAGTTCTTC
TRBV6-2/TRBV6-3	TRBJ1-3	NA	NA	CASSYPATIYF	TGTGCCAGCAGTTACCCCGCTACCATATATTTT
TRBV7-9	TRBJ1-3	NA	once	CASSLDGTGNTIYF	TGTGCCAGCAGCTTAGACGGCACTGGAAACACCATATATTTT
TRBV15	TRBJ1-1	NA	NA	CATSRDFILGSGRNTEAFF	TGTGCCACCAGCAGAGATTTTATTCTGGGATCAGGACGGAACACTGAAGCTTTCTTT
TRBV18	TRBJ2-3	NA	once	CASSPASTDTQYF	TGTGCCAGCTCCCCCGCCAGCACAGATACGCAGTATTTT
TRBV4-2	TRBJ2-7	TRBD2	NA	CASSQTTSGTIYEQYF	TGTGCCAGCAGCCAAACAACTAGCGGGACAATTTACGAGCAGTACTTC
TRBV29-1	TRBJ1-3	NA	NA	CSVDSDSGSGNTIYF	TGCAGCGTTGACTCGGACTCGGGCTCTGGAAACACCATATATTTT
TRBV9	TRBJ1-5	NA	NA	CASSLRSGNQPQHF	TGTGCCAGCAGCCTAAGGTCGGGTAATCAGCCCCAGCATTTT
TRBV28	TRBJ2-7	TRBD1	once	CASSGVEGSGTGSYEQYF	TGTGCCAGCAGTGGGGTAGAGGGCTCCGGGACAGGGTCCTACGAGCAGTACTTC